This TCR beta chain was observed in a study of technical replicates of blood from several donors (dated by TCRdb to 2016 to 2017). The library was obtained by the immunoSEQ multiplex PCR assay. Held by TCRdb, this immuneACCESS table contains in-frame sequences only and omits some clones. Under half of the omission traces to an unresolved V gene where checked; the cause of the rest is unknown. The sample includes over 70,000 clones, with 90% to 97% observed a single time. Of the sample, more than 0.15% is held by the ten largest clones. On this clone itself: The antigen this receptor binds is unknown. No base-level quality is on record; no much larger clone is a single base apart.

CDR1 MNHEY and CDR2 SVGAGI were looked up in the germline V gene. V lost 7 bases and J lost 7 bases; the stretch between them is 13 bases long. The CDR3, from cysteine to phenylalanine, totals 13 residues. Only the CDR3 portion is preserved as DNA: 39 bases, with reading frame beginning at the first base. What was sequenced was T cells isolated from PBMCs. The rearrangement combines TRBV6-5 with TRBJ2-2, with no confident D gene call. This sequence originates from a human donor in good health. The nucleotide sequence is TGTGCCAGCACCAACGAAAGAGGCGGGGAGCTGTTTTTT. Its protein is CASTNERGGELFF.